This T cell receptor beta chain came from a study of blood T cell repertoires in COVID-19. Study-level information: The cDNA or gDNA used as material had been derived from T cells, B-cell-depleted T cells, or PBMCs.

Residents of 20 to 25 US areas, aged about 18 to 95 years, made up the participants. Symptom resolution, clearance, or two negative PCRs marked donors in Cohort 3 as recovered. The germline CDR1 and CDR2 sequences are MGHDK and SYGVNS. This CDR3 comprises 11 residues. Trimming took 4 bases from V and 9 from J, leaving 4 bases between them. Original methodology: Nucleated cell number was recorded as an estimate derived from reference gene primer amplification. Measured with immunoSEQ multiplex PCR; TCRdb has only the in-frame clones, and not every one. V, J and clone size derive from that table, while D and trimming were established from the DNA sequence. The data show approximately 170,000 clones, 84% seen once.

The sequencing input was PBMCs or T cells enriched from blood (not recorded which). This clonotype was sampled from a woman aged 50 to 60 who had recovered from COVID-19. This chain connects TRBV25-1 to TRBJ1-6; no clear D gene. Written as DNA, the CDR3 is TGTGCCAGCAGTGCCGGTTCACCCCTCCACTTT. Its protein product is CASSAGSPLHF. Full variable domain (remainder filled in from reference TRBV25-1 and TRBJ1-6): EADIYQTPRYLVIGTGKKITLECSQTMGHDKMYWYQQDPGMELHLIHYSYGVNSTEKGDLSSESTVSRIRTEHFPLTLESARPSHTSQYLCASSAGSPLHFGNGTRLTVT.